Below, one T cell receptor (beta chain) is given with its context. Its matching antigen is unknown. Alopecia areata patients gave lesional scalp punch biopsies and peripheral blood samples. This record comes from a study of CD8+ T cells in alopecia areata. Study in general: It was oral tofacitinib, at 5 to 10 mg twice daily, that treated patients received. Study-level findings and limits: The study found TCR sharing across patients less clear than in mice, possibly for HLA reasons.

Germline V gene lookup returns CDR1 SNHLY and CDR2 FYNNEI. V was clipped by 3 bases and J by 8 bases, with 14 bases between them. The CDR3 has 15 residues. Sequencing relied on a cDNA template that was reverse transcribed from extracted RNA. TCRdb keeps only in-frame clones here, not all; method: immunoSEQ multiplex PCR. Counted here are 200,000 to 250,000 clones, roughly two thirds occurring once; the ten biggest clones make up approximately 1.2%. V gene TRBV2 combines with J gene TRBJ1-6, with a weak D call TRBD1 (6 bases). The sample consisted of CD4+ T cells sorted from blood, taken at week 0. The sequence came from a human donor with alopecia areata. The CDR3 DNA sequence: TGTGCCAGCAGTGAGGGTGACAGGAGGGATTCACCCCTCCACTTT. It specifies CASSEGDRRDSPLHF.